This T cell receptor beta chain was sequenced during a study of beta chain features in type 1 diabetes. The trim removed 3 bases at V and 5 bases at J, leaving 8 bases unmatched. This CDR3 comprises 17 residues. The germline gives CDR1 SGDLS, CDR2 YYNGEE. Reverse transcription of all isolated RNA meant that expressed TCRB transcripts were sequenced. Repertoires were generated with immunoSEQ multiplex PCR, while TCRdb's copy carries only in-frame clones and drops some. This table holds 310,000 or so clones, 8% found once. Material for sequencing was central memory CD4+ T cells from blood. This rearrangement joins TRBV9 to TRBJ2-5, with 15 nucleotides matching TRBD2. The receptor was isolated from a woman aged 18-29 years in good health. CDR3 nucleotides: TGTGCCAGCAGCGCGGGACTAGCGGGAGGACTAGGGGAGACCCAGTACTTC. Translated: CASSAGLAGGLGETQYF.